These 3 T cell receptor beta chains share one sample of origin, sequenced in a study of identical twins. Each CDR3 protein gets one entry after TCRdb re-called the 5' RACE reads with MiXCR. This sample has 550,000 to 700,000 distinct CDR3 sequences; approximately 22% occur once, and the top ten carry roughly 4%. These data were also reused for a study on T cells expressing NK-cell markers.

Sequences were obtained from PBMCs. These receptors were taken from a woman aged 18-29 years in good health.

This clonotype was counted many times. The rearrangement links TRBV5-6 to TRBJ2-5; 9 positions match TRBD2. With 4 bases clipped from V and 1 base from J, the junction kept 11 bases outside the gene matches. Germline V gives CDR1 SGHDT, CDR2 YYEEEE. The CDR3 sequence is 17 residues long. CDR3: CASSPRRLAVSQETQYF. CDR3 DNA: TGTGCCAGCAGCCCGCGCCGACTAGCGGTGAGCCAAGAGACCCAGTACTTC.

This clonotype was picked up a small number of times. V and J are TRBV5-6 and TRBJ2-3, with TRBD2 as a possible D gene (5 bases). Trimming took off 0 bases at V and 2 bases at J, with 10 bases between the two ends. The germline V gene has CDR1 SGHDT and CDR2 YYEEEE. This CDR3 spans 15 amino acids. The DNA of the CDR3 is TGTGCCAGCAGCTTGGCGCGGGTTTACACAGATACGCAGTATTTT. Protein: CASSLARVYTDTQYF.

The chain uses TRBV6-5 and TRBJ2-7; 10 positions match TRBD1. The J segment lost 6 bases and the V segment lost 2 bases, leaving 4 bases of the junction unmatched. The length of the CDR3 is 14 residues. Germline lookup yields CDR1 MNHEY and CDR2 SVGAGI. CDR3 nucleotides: TGTGCCAGCAGTTACGGGACAGGGGCCGGCGAGCAGTACTTC. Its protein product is CASSYGTGAGEQYF.